These 9 T cell receptor beta chains were sequenced from one sample in a study of identical twins. One entry per CDR3 protein results from TCRdb running MiXCR on the 5' RACE reads. There are more than 200,000 distinct CDR3 sequences in the sample; more than 13% occur only once, and approximately 8.8% lies in the top ten. The sample taken for sequencing was memory (CD45RO+) T cells sorted from blood. Receptors originate from a woman aged 18-30 years in good health.

The CDR3 loop reads CASSLTGGADTQYF. CDR3 nucleotide sequence: TGTGCCAGCAGCTTGACGGGGGGGGCGGATACGCAGTATTTT. The gene calls are TRBV7-7 and TRBJ2-3, with 8 bases that match TRBD2. The CDR3 length is 14 residues. The V and J ends lost 3 bases and 6 bases, in that order; junction bases with no gene match: 5. Germline CDR1 SSHAT, CDR2 FNYEAQ (reference sequence).

This sequence joins TRBV9 and TRBJ2-2, with no clear D. V lost 4 bases, J lost 2 bases, and 9 bases lay in between. The CDR3 is 14 amino acids. The V gene's germline CDR1 is SGDLS and CDR2 YYNGEE. The CDR3 sequence: CASSSDPNTGELFF. CDR3 DNA: TGTGCCAGCAGCTCAGACCCTAACACCGGGGAGCTGTTTTTT.

J is TRBJ2-7 and V is TRBV13, with 12 bases aligning to TRBD2. Germline-derived CDR1 and CDR2 are PRHDT and FYEKMQ (reference sequence). Unmatched junction bases numbered 4, after V lost 4 bases and J lost 6 bases. The CDR3 has 14 amino acids. The CDR3 region is CASSSASGGAEQYF. CDR3 nucleotide sequence: TGTGCCAGCAGCTCTGCTAGCGGGGGGGCCGAGCAGTACTTC.

This chain connects TRBV7-9 to TRBJ2-4, with 14 bases lining up with TRBD2. Per germline, CDR1 SEHNR and CDR2 FQNEAQ (reference sequence). The CDR3 is 16 amino acids. Unmatched junction bases numbered 11, after V lost 8 bases and J lost 8 bases. The CDR3 DNA is TGTGCCAGCGCAATCATCGGACTAGCGGGGGGAGACATTCAGTACTTC. This codes for CASAIIGLAGGDIQYF.

This clonotype was detected only a few times. This chain connects TRBV14 to TRBJ1-2, with D hard to call. V lost 6 bases, J lost 0 bases, and 8 bases lay in between. This CDR3 comprises 13 residues. Per germline, CDR1 SGHDN and CDR2 FVKESK. CDR3 nucleotide sequence: TGTGCCAGCAGTCGGGGTACTAACTATGGCTACACCTTC. It specifies CASSRGTNYGYTF.

This clonotype was counted between two and nine times. This chain links TRBV12-3 or TRBV12-4 with TRBJ2-4, with 8 bases lining up with TRBD2. J was trimmed by 0 bases and V by 7 bases; bases with no gene match: 14. This CDR3 comprises 18 residues. The CDR3 DNA follows: TGTGCCAGCACAACACTTAGGACTAGCTTAGTAGCCAAAAACATTCAGTACTTC. It translates to CASTTLRTSLVAKNIQYF.

The rearrangement uses TRBV20-1 and TRBJ2-2; 10 bases are shared with TRBD1. Trimming cost V 0 bases and J 3 bases; bases outside gene matches: 4. The CDR3 is made up of 16 amino acids. Germline CDR1 reads DFQATT; CDR2 reads SNEGSKA (reference sequence). The CDR3, as DNA: TGCAGTGCTAGAGAGATTGGACAGGGGGACACCGGGGAGCTGTTTTTT. This sequence encodes CSAREIGQGDTGELFF.

The chain is built from TRBV5-1 and TRBJ2-1, with D maybe TRBD2 (6 bases). V was cut by 4 bases and J by 0 bases, with 11 bases left in between. The germline V gene encodes CDR1 SGHRS and CDR2 YFSETQ. CDR3 length: 15 residues. The CDR3 reads CASSRDWSSYNEQFF. CDR3 nucleotide sequence: TGCGCCAGCAGCCGGGACTGGAGCTCCTACAATGAGCAGTTCTTC.

This clonotype showed up just a few times. The chain has TRBV29-1 and TRBJ2-3, with 9 bases lining up with TRBD2. The CDR3 totals 14 residues. Germline assignment: CDR1 SQVTM and CDR2 ANQGSEA. The J segment lost 4 bases and the V segment lost 5 bases, leaving 7 bases of the junction unmatched. CDR3 DNA: TGCAGCGTTACCGGGACTAGCAAGGCAGATACGCAGTATTTT. It specifies CSVTGTSKADTQYF.